What follows are 25 T cell receptor beta chains derived from one specimen sequenced in a study of T cells in Graves' hyperthyroidism and ophthalmopathy. Amplification of TCR beta CDR3 regions was performed using RNA transcripts as template. In the first-round RT-PCR of the TCR CDR3, the HTBI primer set was used. TCRdb itself ran the multiplex PCR reads through MiXCR, one entry per CDR3 protein. The data show 560,000 or so distinct CDR3 sequences, around 20% seen once. Sequenced sample: blood. These TCRs come from a man between 40 and 49 years old with Graves' ophthalmopathy.

This clonotype appeared once. The chain combines TRBV28 with TRBJ2-3; D remains unclear. Trimming cost V 3 bases and J 1 base, with 11 bases left between them. Germline lookup yields CDR1 MDHEN and CDR2 SYDVKM. This CDR3 comprises 15 residues. The CDR3 is CASSFPVSGTDTQYF. The CDR3 nucleotides are TGTGCCAGCAGTTTCCCGGTGAGTGGCACAGATACGCAGTATTTT. The whole variable domain, remainder taken from reference TRBV28 and TRBJ2-3, is DVKVTQSSRYLVKRTGEKVFLECVQDMDHENMFWYRQDPGLGLRLIYFSYDVKMKEKGDIPEGYSVSREKKERFSLILESASTNQTSMYLCASSFPVSGTDTQYFGPGTRLTVL.

The chain links TRBV12-3 or TRBV12-4 to TRBJ2-7; 11 bases line up with TRBD2. J was trimmed by 0 bases and V by 5 bases; bases with no gene match: 9. The CDR3 totals 17 residues. CDR3 nucleotide sequence: TGTGCCAGCAGTACCCGACCGGGACTAGCGGTCTCCTACGAGCAGTACTTC. Amino acids: CASSTRPGLAVSYEQYF.

This clonotype showed up just once. The rearrangement uses TRBV6-1 and TRBJ1-2; D is unresolved. This CDR3 spans 14 amino acids. V lost 0 bases, J lost 10 bases, and 15 bases lay in between. Germline CDR1 is MNHNS and CDR2 is SASEGT. This chain's CDR3 is CASSEAATLDDYTF. CDR3 nucleotide sequence: TGTGCCAGCAGTGAAGCGGCTACTTTGGATGACTACACCTTC.

This clonotype was detected ten times or more. The CDR3 sequence is CASSVWGEGRGDIQYF. CDR3 bases: TGTGCCAGCAGTGTCTGGGGGGAGGGCCGGGGGGACATTCAGTACTTC. The chain has TRBV28 and TRBJ2-4; 7 bases match TRBD2. The germline V gene has CDR1 MDHEN and CDR2 SYDVKM. The CDR3 has 16 residues. V lost 5 bases, J lost 8 bases, and 15 bases stayed unmatched. Drawing the rest from reference TRBV28 and TRBJ2-4, the complete variable domain is DVKVTQSSRYLVKRTGEKVFLECVQDMDHENMFWYRQDPGLGLRLIYFSYDVKMKEKGDIPEGYSVSREKKERFSLILESASTNQTSMYLCASSVWGEGRGDIQYFGAGTRLSVL.

A few counts support this clonotype. The chain joins TRBV24-1 to TRBJ2-5; D unresolved. Per germline, CDR1 KGHDR and CDR2 SFDVKD. The V and J ends lost 4 bases and 2 bases respectively, with 7 bases between them. The CDR3 contains 13 residues. The CDR3 bases are TGTGCCACCAGTGAGAGCCCTCAAGAGACCCAGTACTTC. This sequence encodes CATSESPQETQYF.

In this sample, this clonotype turned up a few times. The genes are TRBV7-9 and TRBJ1-4; TRBD1 matches at 7 bases. The V segment lost 4 bases and the J segment 7 bases; nucleotides outside the gene matches: 9. The CDR3 covers 15 residues. Germline V gene lookup returns CDR1 SEHNR and CDR2 FQNEAQ (reference sequence). CDR3 in amino acids: CASSSRQGEGEKLFF. In DNA, the CDR3 is TGTGCCAGCAGCTCCCGACAGGGAGAGGGTGAAAAACTGTTTTTT.

The genes are TRBV20-1 and TRBJ1-5, with 9 bases lining up with TRBD1. Germline V gene sequence: CDR1 DFQATT, CDR2 SNEGSKA (reference sequence). This CDR3 comprises 15 residues. Trimming took 6 bases from V and 5 from J; bases not matched to a gene: 11. The CDR3 protein is CSAKDRGLWHQPQHF. CDR3 in DNA: TGCAGTGCCAAGGACAGGGGATTATGGCATCAGCCCCAGCATTTT.

This clonotype was seen only a few times. V usage is TRBV20-1 and J usage is TRBJ1-1; a possible D gene is TRBD1 (5 bases). Germline loops: CDR1 DFQATT, CDR2 SNEGSKA (reference sequence). Trimming left V 5 bases short and J 8 bases short, with 18 bases between. CDR3 length equals 13 residues. The CDR3 here is CSAPTPGTSEAFF. The CDR3, as DNA: TGCAGTGCTCCCACACCCGGGACTTCAGAAGCTTTCTTT.

The V and J genes are TRBV20-1 and TRBJ1-2; 7 bases are a match to TRBD1. This CDR3 is built from 16 residues. Trimming took 5 bases from V and 4 from J; bases not matched to a gene: 16. CDR1 and CDR2 (germline): DFQATT, SNEGSKA (reference sequence). The CDR3 region has the DNA TGCAGTGCTCTAACACTAGACAGGGATGTTGGCTATGGCTACACCTTC. This gives the protein CSALTLDRDVGYGYTF.

The V and J genes are TRBV9 and TRBJ2-1; 11 nucleotides line up with TRBD2. The CDR3 is 15 residues long. CDR1 and CDR2 from the germline V gene are SGDLS and YYNGEE. V was clipped by 2 bases and J by 7 bases; unmatched bases: 5. The CDR3 nucleotides are TGTGCCAGCAGCGTGGCTGCTAGCGGGAGGAATGAGCAGTTCTTC. It is translated as CASSVAASGRNEQFF.

This clonotype was observed many times. This chain links TRBV11-2 with TRBJ2-5; 12 nucleotides match TRBD1. After removal of 5 bases from V and 6 bases from J, the junction contained 1 base not matched to a gene. Germline V gene lookup returns CDR1 SGHAT and CDR2 FQNNGV. CDR3 size: 13 residues. CDR3 sequence reads: CASSGDRGQTQYF. The CDR3 DNA reads TGTGCCAGCAGCGGGGACAGGGGGCAGACCCAGTACTTC.

The V call is TRBV6-2 or TRBV6-3, the J call TRBJ2-2; 9 bases are a match to TRBD2. The germline V gene has CDR1 MNHEY and CDR2 SVGEGT. This CDR3 has 15 residues. V gave up 9 bases and J gave up 5 bases; unmatched junction bases: 10. The CDR3 here is CASSPEGLATGELFF. DNA for the CDR3: TGTGCCAGTTCGCCTGAGGGACTAGCTACCGGGGAGCTGTTTTTT.

The CDR3 nucleotides are TGTGCCAGCTCACCTCTGAACAGGGGGCGAGGAAACACCATATATTTT. Its translation: CASSPLNRGRGNTIYF. V usage is TRBV18 and J usage is TRBJ1-3; 9 nucleotides line up with TRBD1. The CDR3 has 16 amino acids. Germline V gives CDR1 KGHSH, CDR2 LQKENI. Trimming took 3 bases from V and 4 from J; bases not matched to a gene: 7.

V is TRBV4-3 and J is TRBJ2-7; D may be TRBD2 (6 bases). The CDR3 runs to 14 residues. CDR1 LGHNA and CDR2 YSLEER come from the germline V gene. V was pared by 1 base and J by 1 base, with 8 bases between. The CDR3 coding sequence is TGCGCCAGCAGCCAAGTACTAGCTTCCTACGAGCAGTACTTC. Residues: CASSQVLASYEQYF.

The chain uses TRBV4-1 and TRBJ2-1, with a tentative D call TRBD1 (5 bases). Germline V lookup: CDR1 MGHRA, CDR2 YSYEKL. The CDR3 consists of 13 residues. V was trimmed by 4 bases and J by 6 bases, leaving 10 bases between them. CDR3 residues: CASSPGYSNEQFF. The CDR3 DNA reads TGCGCCAGCAGCCCAGGGTACAGCAATGAGCAGTTCTTC.

This clonotype was observed many times. The chain is built from TRBV5-5 and TRBJ1-1, with unresolved D. CDR1 and CDR2 (germline): SGHKS, YYEKEE (reference sequence). The CDR3 is made up of 12 amino acids. V lost 4 bases and J lost 6, with 10 bases in between. DNA for the CDR3: TGTGCCAGCAGCGGGAACTCCCCTGAAGCTTTCTTT. The encoded protein is CASSGNSPEAFF. Variable domain in full (rest from reference TRBV5-5 and TRBJ1-1): DAGVTQSPTHLIKTRGQQVTLRCSPISGHKSVSWYQQVLGQGPQFIFQYYEKEERGRGNFPDRFSARQFPNYSSELNVNALLLGDSALYLCASSGNSPEAFFGQGTRLTVV.

This clonotype was counted a single time. At one boundary the junction diverges from the germline segment, which might be a read error. The gene calls are TRBV2 and TRBJ2-2; 9 bases agree with TRBD1. The CDR3 runs to 15 residues. Looked up from germline, CDR1 is SNHLY and CDR2 is FYNNEI. The CDR3, as DNA: TGTGCCAGCAGTGGACAGGGGGGTCGGACCGGGGAGCTGTCTTTT. This sequence encodes CASSGQGGRTGELSF. Drawing the rest from reference TRBV2 and TRBJ2-2, the complete variable domain is EPEVTQTPSHQVTQMGQEVILRCVPISNHLYFYWYRQILGQKVEFLVSFYNNEISEKSEIFDDQFSVERPDGSNFTLKIRSTKLEDSAMYFCASSGQGGRTGELSFGEGSRLTVL.

This clonotype occurred once. The chain carries TRBV20-1 and TRBJ1-1, with D possibly matching TRBD1 (6 bases). The germline V and J ends were trimmed by 0 bases and 1 base, with 9 bases remaining between them. The CDR3 is 14 amino acids. The germline V gene encodes CDR1 DFQATT and CDR2 SNEGSKA (reference sequence). The CDR3 bases are TGCAGTGCTAGAGATCCGGGACAGAACACTGAAGCTTTCTTT. This codes for CSARDPGQNTEAFF.

This clonotype was seen at least ten times. The CDR3 here is CASSVGQGAGGYTF. CDR3 DNA: TGTGCCAGCAGTGTGGGACAGGGGGCCGGTGGCTACACCTTC. The chain combines TRBV6-1 with TRBJ1-2; 12 bases align to TRBD1. Trimming removed 4 bases from V and 7 bases from J; junction bases left unmatched: 4. Germline V gene data show CDR1 as MNHNS and CDR2 as SASEGT. CDR3 length: 14 amino acids.

This clonotype showed up just a few times. The rearrangement uses TRBV2 and TRBJ2-7; no clear D. Per germline, CDR1 SNHLY and CDR2 FYNNEI. Trimming left V 2 bases short and J 5 bases short, with 1 base between. This CDR3 comprises 10 residues. The CDR3 here is CASSEHEQYF. CDR3 sequence (DNA): TGTGCCAGCAGTGAACACGAGCAGTACTTC.

This clonotype was seen at least ten times. The rearrangement uses TRBV6-2 or TRBV6-3 and TRBJ2-5; 10 bases agree with TRBD2. The CDR3 sequence is 16 residues long. Germline V lookup: CDR1 MNHEY, CDR2 SVGEGT. V shed 2 bases, J shed 3 bases, and the junction held 6 bases outside the gene matches. CDR3 residues: CASSYPLGLAEETQYF. DNA for the CDR3: TGTGCCAGCAGTTACCCTCTTGGACTAGCGGAAGAGACCCAGTACTTC.

This clonotype was counted only a few times. The chain couples TRBV3-1 to TRBJ2-5, with no clear D. The CDR3 length is 16 residues. The germline V and J ends were trimmed by 4 bases and 1 base, with 16 bases remaining between them. CDR1 and CDR2 (germline): LGHDT, YNNKEL (reference sequence). For the CDR3, the DNA is TGTGCCAGCAGCCTCGACTCGAGTGGGTTCCAAGAGACCCAGTACTTC. It encodes CASSLDSSGFQETQYF.

Comment on this clonotype: A much larger clone differs from this one at a single base, so this may be a read error. The chain uses TRBV18 and TRBJ2-7; D not resolved. The CDR3 sequence is 14 residues long. Germline lookup yields CDR1 KGHSH and CDR2 LQKENI. DNA of the CDR3: TGTGCCAGCTCACCCGACATGGCTAGAGGCGAGCGGTACTTC. Protein product: CASSPDMARGERYF.

There are many counts of this clonotype. This chain joins TRBV28 and TRBJ1-1; D might be TRBD1 (6 bases). Looked up from germline, CDR1 is MDHEN and CDR2 is SYDVKM. Trimming pared 7 bases from V and 4 bases from J, leaving 13 bases between. The CDR3 spans 13 residues. In DNA, the CDR3 is TGTGCCAGCAACAGGGTAGTGAGCACTGAAGCTTTCTTT. It yields the protein CASNRVVSTEAFF.

This clonotype has just a few counts. The CDR3 nucleotides read TGTGCCAGTAGTATGAAAGCAGGGAGCAATCAGCCCCAGCATTTT. It codes for CASSMKAGSNQPQHF. The chain combines TRBV19 with TRBJ1-5; TRBD1 is a possible D gene (5 bases). This CDR3 is 15 amino acids long. Trimming took off 3 bases at V and 1 base at J, with 10 bases between the two ends. The V gene's germline CDR1 is LNHDA and CDR2 SQIVND (reference sequence).